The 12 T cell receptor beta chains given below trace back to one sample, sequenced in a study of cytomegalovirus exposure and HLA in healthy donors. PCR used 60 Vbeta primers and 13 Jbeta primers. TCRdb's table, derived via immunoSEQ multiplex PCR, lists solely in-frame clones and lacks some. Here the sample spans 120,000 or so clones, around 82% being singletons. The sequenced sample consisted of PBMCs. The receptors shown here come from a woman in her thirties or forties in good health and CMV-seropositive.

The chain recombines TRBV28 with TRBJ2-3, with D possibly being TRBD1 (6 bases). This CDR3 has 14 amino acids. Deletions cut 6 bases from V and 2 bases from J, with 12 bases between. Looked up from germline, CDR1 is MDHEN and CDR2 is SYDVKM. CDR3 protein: CASSSSGVTDTQYF. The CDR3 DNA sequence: TGTGCCAGCAGCTCATCAGGGGTCACAGATACGCAGTATTTT. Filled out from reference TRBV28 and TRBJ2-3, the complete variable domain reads DVKVTQSSRYLVKRTGEKVFLECVQDMDHENMFWYRQDPGLGLRLIYFSYDVKMKEKGDIPEGYSVSREKKERFSLILESASTNQTSMYLCASSSSGVTDTQYFGPGTRLTVL.

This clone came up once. CDR3: CASSDSVGASTDTQYF. The DNA for the CDR3 is TGTGCCAGCAGTGACTCGGTGGGGGCTAGCACAGATACGCAGTATTTT. The chain links TRBV6-4 to TRBJ2-3, with D tentatively TRBD1 (6 bases). The CDR3 loop spans 16 amino acids. V was shortened by 0 bases and J by 0 bases, with 10 bases between the two germline ends. Germline V gene lookup returns CDR1 MRHNA and CDR2 SNTAGT.

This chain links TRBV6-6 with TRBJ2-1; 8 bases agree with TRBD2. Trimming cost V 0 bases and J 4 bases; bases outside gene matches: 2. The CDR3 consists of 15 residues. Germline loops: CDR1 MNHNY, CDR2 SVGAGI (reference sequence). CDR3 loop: CASSYSAGGYNEQFF. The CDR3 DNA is TGTGCCAGCAGTTACTCGGCGGGAGGTTACAATGAGCAGTTCTTC.

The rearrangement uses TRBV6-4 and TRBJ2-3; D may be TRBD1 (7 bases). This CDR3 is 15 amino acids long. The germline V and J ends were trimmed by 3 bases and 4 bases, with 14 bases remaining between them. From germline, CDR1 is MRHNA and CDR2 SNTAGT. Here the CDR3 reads CASSEGGGAADTQYF. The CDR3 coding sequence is TGTGCCAGCAGTGAAGGAGGGGGCGCCGCAGATACGCAGTATTTT.

CDR3 bases: TGCGCCAGCAGCTTTGGAATTTTAACAGGGGGAGCCTACAATGAGCAGTTCTTC. Translated: CASSFGILTGGAYNEQFF. V is TRBV5-1 and J is TRBJ2-1; 8 nucleotides align to TRBD1. Germline V gene sequence: CDR1 SGHRS, CDR2 YFSETQ. The CDR3 has 18 amino acids. V lost 2 bases and J lost 2; bases outside the gene matches: 12. Complete variable domain (other parts from reference TRBV5-1 and TRBJ2-1): KAGVTQTPRYLIKTRGQQVTLSCSPISGHRSVSWYQQTPGQGLQFLFEYFSETQRNKGNFPGRFSGRQFSNSRSEMNVSTLELGDSALYLCASSFGILTGGAYNEQFFGPGTRLTVL.

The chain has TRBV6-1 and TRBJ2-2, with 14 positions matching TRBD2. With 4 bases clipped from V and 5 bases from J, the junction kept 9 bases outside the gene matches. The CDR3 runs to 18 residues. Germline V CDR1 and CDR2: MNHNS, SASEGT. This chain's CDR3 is CASSARRLAGGRTGELFF. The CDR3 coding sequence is TGTGCCAGCAGTGCCCGGCGACTAGCGGGAGGGAGGACCGGGGAGCTGTTTTTT.

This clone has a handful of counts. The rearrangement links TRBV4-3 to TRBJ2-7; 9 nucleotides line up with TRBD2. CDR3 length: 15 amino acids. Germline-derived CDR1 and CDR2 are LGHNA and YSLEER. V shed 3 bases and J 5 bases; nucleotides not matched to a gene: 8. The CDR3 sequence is CASSHRSGSRDEQYF. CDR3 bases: TGCGCCAGCAGCCACCGTAGCGGGAGTCGCGACGAGCAGTACTTC.

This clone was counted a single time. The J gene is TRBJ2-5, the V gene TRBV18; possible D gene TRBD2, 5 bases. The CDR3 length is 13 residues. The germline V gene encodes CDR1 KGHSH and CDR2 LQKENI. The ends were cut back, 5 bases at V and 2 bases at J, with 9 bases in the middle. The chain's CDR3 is CASSSSGQETQYF. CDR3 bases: TGTGCCAGCTCAAGCAGCGGTCAAGAGACCCAGTACTTC.

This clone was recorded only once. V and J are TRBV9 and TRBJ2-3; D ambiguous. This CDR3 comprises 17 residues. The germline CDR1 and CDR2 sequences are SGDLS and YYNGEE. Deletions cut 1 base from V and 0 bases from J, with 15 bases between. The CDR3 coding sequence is TGTGCCAGCAGCGTATTTCCCGGTTCCGCTAGCACAGATACGCAGTATTTT. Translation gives CASSVFPGSASTDTQYF.

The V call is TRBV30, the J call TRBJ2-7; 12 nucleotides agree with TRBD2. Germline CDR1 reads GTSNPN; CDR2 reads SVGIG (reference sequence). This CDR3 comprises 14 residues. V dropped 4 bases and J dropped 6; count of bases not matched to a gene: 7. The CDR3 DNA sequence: TGTGCCTGGACCCCCTCACTAGCGGGAGGCGAGCAGTACTTC. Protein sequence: CAWTPSLAGGEQYF.

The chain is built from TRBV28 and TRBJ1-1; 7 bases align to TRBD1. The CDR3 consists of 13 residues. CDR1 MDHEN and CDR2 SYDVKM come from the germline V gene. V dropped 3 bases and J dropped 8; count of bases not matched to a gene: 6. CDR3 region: CASSFEGQVEAFF. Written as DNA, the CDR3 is TGTGCCAGCAGTTTCGAAGGACAGGTGGAAGCTTTCTTT.

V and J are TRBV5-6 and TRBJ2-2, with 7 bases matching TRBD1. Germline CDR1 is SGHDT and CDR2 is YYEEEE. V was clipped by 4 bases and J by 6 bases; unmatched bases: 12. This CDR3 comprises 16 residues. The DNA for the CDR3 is TGTGCCAGCAGCAAAGGAGACAGGGTTCTTGCCGGGGAGCTGTTTTTT. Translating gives CASSKGDRVLAGELFF.